This entry is about one TCR beta chain. This clonotype was observed at least ten times. Its antigen is not yet known. One base away there is no much larger clone; base qualities are not given. The library came from 5' RACE. TCRdb lists the instrument as NextSeq 500. In the TCR library protocol, a unique molecular identifier was attached to each TCR cDNA molecule so that PCR and sequencing errors could be corrected. Under the source paper's analysis protocol: TCR identification, UMI-based error correction and CDR3 extraction were performed with Decombinator tools. Expanded TCRs were defined as those above a frequency of 2 per 1,000, corresponding to the top 1% of the tumor frequency distribution. Rényi diversity was computed with the R vegan package after subsampling each repertoire 100 times to 5,000 TCRs. To build CDR3 similarity networks, amino acid triplet string-kernel similarity was used, and CDR3s were connected when their pairwise similarity was above 0.82. TCRdb reanalyzed the raw reads on its own, using fastp at Q25 for trimming and MiXCR for clone calling, and kept in-frame beta chains. Here each entry gathers all rows of one CDR3 protein and keeps the most common genes and DNA. TCRdb, not the authors, supplied the V and J calls. This sample gives approximately 40,000 distinct CDR3 sequences in total; approximately 15% of them show up just once. 55% to 70% of the sample is in the top ten clones.

This entry belongs to a study of spatial heterogeneity in lung cancer (dated by TCRdb to about 2019). With regard to the full study: Beta-chain transcripts were consistently detected in greater numbers than alpha-chain transcripts, which likely reflected higher beta-chain transcript abundance. In the raw uncorrected reads, each unique combination of TCR and UMI appeared more than ten times on average. TCR alpha and beta repertoires were quantitatively compared across multiple tumor regions, matched nontumor lung and blood in non-small cell lung cancer. The study linked features of the TCR repertoire to counts of nonsynonymous mutations, which were determined by whole-exome sequencing of tumor tissue. Both alpha and beta chains were TCR-sequenced in samples taken at surgery, namely 220 tumor regions, around 61 matched nontumor lung samples and around 53 PBMC samples. General findings and caveats noted by the study authors: Ubiquitous expanded tumor TCRs showed up in blood more often at tumor resection than at routine follow-up. Additional single-cell paired TCR alpha and beta sequencing was considered necessary to confirm, at a functional level, the hypothesis that regional TCRs recognize regional mutations.

The CDR1 and CDR2 encoded by the germline V gene are MGHRA and YSYEKL. The CDR3 covers 15 residues, taking in both the cysteine and the phenylalanine. Here the CDR3 DNA is all that survives: 45 bases in frame from base 1. V is cut by 4 bases and J by 0 bases, and the space between the germline ends is 10 bases. The sample's time point label, decoded: sample taken at primary tumor resection. The donors were more than 60 patients from the lung TRACERx cohort who had early-stage, untreated non-small cell lung cancer. For TCR sequencing, whole RNA was extracted from tumor and nontumor lung tissue, or from cryopreserved PBMC samples, and no cell sorting was done. Patients were selected for TCR sequencing only if sufficient RNA was available from at least two tumor regions.

This receptor was obtained from a male donor with early-stage non-small cell lung cancer. Specimen: PBMCs, collected at surgery. This chain is built from TRBV4-1 and TRBJ1-5; TRBD1 might be the D gene, on 5 matching bases. In nucleotides, the sequence is TGCGCCAGCAGCCCCCAGGGATTTAGCAATCAGCCCCAGCATTTT. This yields the protein CASSPQGFSNQPQHF.